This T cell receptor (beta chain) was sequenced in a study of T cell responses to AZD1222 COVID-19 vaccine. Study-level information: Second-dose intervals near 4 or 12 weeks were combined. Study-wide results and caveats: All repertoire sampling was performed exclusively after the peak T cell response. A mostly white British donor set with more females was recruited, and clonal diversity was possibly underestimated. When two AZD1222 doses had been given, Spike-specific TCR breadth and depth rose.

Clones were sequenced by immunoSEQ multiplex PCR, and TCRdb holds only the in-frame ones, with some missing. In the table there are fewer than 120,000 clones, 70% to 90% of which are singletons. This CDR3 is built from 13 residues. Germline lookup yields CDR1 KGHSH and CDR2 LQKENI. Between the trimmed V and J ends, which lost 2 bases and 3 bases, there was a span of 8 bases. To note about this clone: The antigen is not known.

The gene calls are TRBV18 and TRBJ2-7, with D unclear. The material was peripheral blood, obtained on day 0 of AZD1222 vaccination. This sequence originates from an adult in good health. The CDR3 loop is CASSPSSHYEQYF. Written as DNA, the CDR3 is TGTGCCAGCTCACCAAGCTCCCACTACGAGCAGTACTTC.